One TCR beta chain is described in this entry. Its specificity is not known. This sample was taken from a study of T cell clones after liver transplantation. Study-wide results and caveats: Migration into the graft, not deletion, may explain lost graft donor-reactive T cells.

Produced via immunoSEQ multiplex PCR; TCRdb's table is partial and in-frame only. The data contain about 74,000 clones, 80% of them singletons. V was pared by 6 bases and J by 0 bases, with 13 bases between. CDR1 SGHDT and CDR2 YYEEEE come from the germline V gene. This CDR3 contains 16 residues. The source material was CD4+ T cells from blood, sampled before liver transplant. This chain uses TRBV5-6 with TRBJ2-6; either TRBD1 or TRBD2 may supply D (6 bases each). The sequence derives from a human donor who received a liver transplant. In DNA, the CDR3 is TGTGCCAGCACGCGGGACACCAACTCTGGGGCCAACGTCCTGACTTTC. Its protein product is CASTRDTNSGANVLTF.